These 17 T cell receptor beta chains were all obtained from the same sample, sequenced in a study of shared clonotypes between healthy human individuals. Assay: immunoSEQ multiplex PCR; the TCRdb copy retains only in-frame clones and omits some. The data hold about a million clones, with roughly 77% observed a single time. Sequencing was performed on memory CD4+ T cells from PBMCs. Subset described: CD45RA-negative fraction. The receptor source for this set is a man aged 18-30 years in good health. Some clones in this sample may be carry-over from other donors' samples.

The V gene is TRBV6-1, the J gene TRBJ2-1; no clear D. Trimming pared 6 bases from V and 0 bases from J, leaving 12 bases between. CDR1 and CDR2 (germline): MNHNS, SASEGT. The CDR3 runs to 15 residues. CDR3 residues: CASRISPSSYNEQFF. The CDR3 nucleotides read TGTGCCAGCAGGATCAGTCCCAGCTCCTACAATGAGCAGTTCTTC.

The chain joins TRBV7-8 to TRBJ1-1; D call uncertain. The germline V and J ends were trimmed by 2 bases and 4 bases, with 8 bases remaining between them. The CDR3 totals 13 residues. Germline V gives CDR1 SGHVS, CDR2 FQNEAQ. This CDR3 reads CASSLQRFTEAFF. The CDR3 DNA reads as TGTGCCAGCAGCTTACAGCGGTTCACTGAAGCTTTCTTT.

V gene TRBV5-1 combines with J gene TRBJ2-3; unclear D gene. CDR3 length: 14 amino acids. Germline V gene data show CDR1 as SGHRS and CDR2 as YFSETQ. The V end was cut by 0 bases, the J end by 5 bases, with 10 bases between. As DNA, the CDR3 is TGCGCCAGCAGCTTGGGAGAGTTGGGAGATACGCAGTATTTT. Its translation is CASSLGELGDTQYF.

This clone showed up just once. This chain uses TRBV28 with TRBJ2-1; TRBD1 or TRBD2 may be the D gene (5 bases each). Trimming cost V 6 bases and J 6 bases, with 12 bases left between them. The CDR3 length is 13 residues. Germline CDR1 is MDHEN and CDR2 is SYDVKM. The CDR3 DNA reads TGTGCCAGCAGGCAGGGTGGGGGCAATGAGCAGTTCTTC. This sequence encodes CASRQGGGNEQFF.

This rearrangement joins TRBV13 to TRBJ2-7; D might be TRBD2 (5 bases). Germline V gene lookup returns CDR1 PRHDT and CDR2 FYEKMQ (reference sequence). The CDR3 totals 15 residues. V gave up 4 bases and J gave up 0 bases, with 13 bases separating them. The CDR3 loop reads CASSSPTRNSYEQYF. CDR3 nucleotides: TGTGCCAGCAGCTCCCCTACTAGAAACTCCTACGAGCAGTACTTC. The full variable domain, in which reference TRBV13 and TRBJ2-7 provide the parts outside the CDR3, is AAGVIQSPRHLIKEKRETATLKCYPIPRHDTVYWYQQGPGQDPQFLISFYEKMQSDKGSIPDRFSAQQFSDYHSELNMSSLELGDSALYFCASSSPTRNSYEQYFGPGTRLTVT.

CDR3 DNA sequence: TGTGCCAGAAGACTACATGGGTCCTACAATGAGCAGTTCTTC. It specifies CARRLHGSYNEQFF. V and J are TRBV5-3 and TRBJ2-1; D ambiguous. TRBV5-3 belongs to the ORF category, with a function that is uncertain. V was pared by 5 bases and J by 1 base, with 10 bases between. The CDR3 loop spans 14 amino acids.

This chain joins TRBV6-1 and TRBJ2-7; D call uncertain. The germline gives CDR1 MNHNS, CDR2 SASEGT. CDR3 length equals 12 residues. Trimming pared 5 bases from V and 0 bases from J, leaving 5 bases between. The CDR3 region is CASSQSSYEQYF. As DNA, the CDR3 is TGTGCCAGCAGTCAGAGCTCCTACGAGCAGTACTTC.

The chain is built from TRBV6-5 and TRBJ2-7; 7 bases map to TRBD1. This CDR3 is 15 amino acids long. J was trimmed by 4 bases and V by 7 bases; bases with no gene match: 13. Per germline, CDR1 MNHEY and CDR2 SVGAGI. The CDR3 DNA is TGTGCCAGCACCCTAGGTTTCAACAGGGGTTACGAGCAGTACTTC. This sequence encodes CASTLGFNRGYEQYF.

Points on this clone: A read error may explain this, as a much larger clone is one base away. The chain is built from TRBV5-1 and TRBJ2-6; D gene ambiguous. V was pared by 0 bases and J by 0 bases, with 13 bases between. The CDR3 consists of 18 residues. CDR1 and CDR2 from the germline V gene are SGHRS and YFSETQ. The CDR3, as DNA: TGCGCCAGCAGCTTGGGCGTTGTAAATACCTCTGGGGCCAACGTCCTGACTTTC. It translates to CASSLGVVNTSGANVLTF.

The V gene is TRBV4-1, the J gene TRBJ1-5; D is undetermined. Looked up from germline, CDR1 is MGHRA and CDR2 is YSYEKL. This CDR3 contains 13 residues. V lost 11 bases to trimming and J lost 9 bases, with 20 bases between them. CDR3 residues: CASSKESSGPQHF. The CDR3 nucleotides read TGCGCCTCCAGCAAGGAGTCCTCTGGGCCCCAGCATTTT.

The chain joins TRBV27 to TRBJ2-1; 10 positions agree with TRBD2. The CDR3 totals 18 residues. Germline V gene sequence: CDR1 MNHEY, CDR2 SMNVEV (reference sequence). Unmatched junction bases numbered 14, after V lost 5 bases and J lost 4 bases. DNA of the CDR3: TGTGCCAGCAGTAGAGCCAATAGCGGGAGGAAAAATTACAATGAGCAGTTCTTC. Encoded protein: CASSRANSGRKNYNEQFF.

The chain couples TRBV2 to TRBJ2-7, with 14 bases lining up with TRBD2. This CDR3 contains 14 residues. Per germline, CDR1 SNHLY and CDR2 FYNNEI. After removal of 6 bases from V and 2 bases from J, the junction contained 0 bases not matched to a gene. CDR3 region: CASRGLAGAYEQYF. For the CDR3, the DNA is TGTGCCAGCAGGGGACTAGCGGGGGCCTACGAGCAGTACTTC.

The chain carries TRBV7-7 and TRBJ1-3; 8 bases agree with TRBD1. Germline V CDR1 and CDR2: SSHAT, FNYEAQ (reference sequence). The trim removed 3 bases at V and 0 bases at J, leaving 4 bases unmatched. The CDR3 runs 16 residues. DNA of the CDR3: TGTGCCAGCAGCTTGACAGGGGAAAGCTCTGGAAACACCATATATTTT. As protein: CASSLTGESSGNTIYF.

The chain employs TRBV28 and TRBJ1-5; D is undetermined. V dropped 7 bases and J dropped 9 bases, with 13 bases sitting between them. The CDR3 length is 12 residues. Germline CDR1 MDHEN, CDR2 SYDVKM. The CDR3 loop is CASTSAEGPQHF. The DNA of the CDR3 is TGTGCCAGCACGAGCGCTGAAGGGCCCCAGCATTTT.

Details on this clone: Other DNA sequences from this sample encode an identical CDR3 as well. V is TRBV5-4 and J is TRBJ2-5; D is unresolved. V was shortened by 0 bases and J by 2 bases, with 11 bases between the two germline ends. The CDR3 is 15 amino acids. CDR1 and CDR2 from the germline V gene are SGHNT and YYREEE (reference sequence). The CDR3 DNA sequence: TGTGCCAGCAGCTTGGGGTTAGCAGCTCAAGAGACCCAGTACTTC. Its translation is CASSLGLAAQETQYF. Combining the CDR3 with reference TRBV5-4 and TRBJ2-5 gives the whole variable domain ETGVTQSPTHLIKTRGQQVTLRCSSQSGHNTVSWYQQALGQGPQFIFQYYREEENGRGNFPPRFSGLQFPNYSSELNVNALELDDSALYLCASSLGLAAQETQYFGPGTRLLVL.

Ten or more counts support this clone. This chain uses TRBV6-6 with TRBJ1-1; D not certain. The CDR3 spans 11 residues. From germline, CDR1 is MNHNY and CDR2 SVGAGI (reference sequence). V was trimmed by 6 bases and J by 7 bases, leaving 9 bases between them. The CDR3 reads CASSPGGEAFF. The CDR3 DNA is TGTGCCAGCAGCCCCGGTGGTGAAGCTTTCTTT.

This clone was detected once. The V gene is TRBV29-1, the J gene TRBJ2-2; D is uncertain. Trimming took off 7 bases at V and 2 bases at J, with 5 bases between the two ends. The CDR3 is 11 amino acids. Germline V gene sequence: CDR1 SQVTM, CDR2 ANQGSEA. The CDR3: CSAANTGELFF. CDR3 coding DNA: TGCAGCGCCGCCAACACCGGGGAGCTGTTTTTT.